Below are 10 T cell receptor beta chains sequenced from a single sample in a study of blood T cell repertoires in COVID-19. Here immunoSEQ multiplex PCR was the method, and the copy in TCRdb shows in-frame clones only, minus some. The repertoire holds some 190,000 clones, with roughly 81% as singletons. The sequenced sample consisted of peripheral blood. These receptor sequences come from a woman of 80 years or more with acute or convalescent COVID-19.

This rearrangement joins TRBV28 to TRBJ2-7; no reliable D call. V dropped 6 bases and J dropped 4 bases, with 7 bases sitting between them. Germline V gene data show CDR1 as MDHEN and CDR2 as SYDVKM. The CDR3 loop spans 11 amino acids. Written as DNA, the CDR3 is TGTGCCAGCAGCGTATTTTACGAGCAGTACTTC. Translated: CASSVFYEQYF.

The rearrangement links TRBV30 to TRBJ2-1; perhaps TRBD1 as D (6 bases). Germline CDR1 reads GTSNPN; CDR2 reads SVGIG (reference sequence). Trimming left V 4 bases short and J 0 bases short, with 13 bases between. CDR3 length: 15 amino acids. CDR3 DNA sequence: TGTGCCTGGAAGGATTGGACAGACTCCTACAATGAGCAGTTCTTC. The encoded protein is CAWKDWTDSYNEQFF. The variable domain in full, completed from reference TRBV30 and TRBJ2-1, reads SQTIHQWPATLVQPVGSPLSLECTVEGTSNPNLYWYRQAAGRGLQLLFYSVGIGQISSEVPQNLSASRPQDRQFILSSKKLLLSDSGFYLCAWKDWTDSYNEQFFGPGTRLTVL.

The CDR3 bases are TGTGCCAGCAGCCAGGAATGGAGGGGCTGGCCCCAGCATTTT. The encoded protein is CASSQEWRGWPQHF. V is TRBV7-2 and J is TRBJ1-5; possibly TRBD1 for D (5 bases). Germline CDR1 and CDR2: SGHTA and FQGNSA. With 5 bases removed from V and 9 bases from J, the gap between germline ends came to 17 bases. The CDR3 extends over 14 amino acids.

CDR3 nucleotides: TGTGCCAGCAGTGAACGGACTACAGTAGGGCCCCAGCATTTT. Translation: CASSERTTVGPQHF. V usage is TRBV2 and J usage is TRBJ1-5; D remains ambiguous. CDR1 SNHLY and CDR2 FYNNEI come from the germline V gene. This CDR3 region has 14 residues. Trimming pared 2 bases from V and 9 bases from J, leaving 14 bases between.

The rearrangement uses TRBV10-2 and TRBJ2-1; 9 bases line up with TRBD2. This CDR3 has 15 amino acids. Looked up from germline, CDR1 is WSHSY and CDR2 is SAAADI. After removal of 5 bases from V and 3 bases from J, the junction contained 5 bases not matched to a gene. CDR3 sequence reads: CASSSGRRSYNEQFF. The CDR3 DNA sequence: TGCGCCAGCAGTAGCGGGAGGCGAAGCTACAATGAGCAGTTCTTC.

V gene TRBV2 combines with J gene TRBJ1-3; TRBD1 matches 8 bases. The V gene's germline CDR1 is SNHLY and CDR2 FYNNEI. The CDR3 is made up of 15 amino acids. The J segment lost 4 bases and the V segment lost 6 bases, leaving 8 bases of the junction unmatched. The CDR3 loop reads CASSPGQGAGNTIYF. CDR3 nucleotides: TGTGCCAGCAGCCCTGGACAGGGCGCGGGAAACACCATATATTTT.

The chain couples TRBV3-1 (or the pseudogene TRBV3-2) to TRBJ1-3; D possibly corresponds to TRBD1 (5 bases). Germline V lookup: CDR1 LGHDT, CDR2 YNNKEL (reference sequence). Deletions cut 0 bases from V and 3 bases from J, with 21 bases between. The CDR3 runs 19 residues. The CDR3 DNA follows: TGTGCCAGCAGCCAAGAACCTCCGGGAGGGACCCCAGGTGGAAACACCATATATTTT. Amino acids: CASSQEPPGGTPGGNTIYF.

This clone has just a few counts. The chain joins TRBV5-4 to TRBJ2-7; D perhaps matches TRBD2 (5 bases). The CDR3 covers 14 residues. CDR1 and CDR2 from the germline V gene are SGHNT and YYREEE (reference sequence). V was trimmed by 0 bases and J by 0 bases, leaving 7 bases between them. CDR3 residues: CASSLARDSYEQYF. The CDR3 bases are TGTGCCAGCAGCTTGGCCCGGGACTCCTACGAGCAGTACTTC.

The chain recombines TRBV9 with TRBJ2-3; D not resolved. The CDR3 extends over 14 amino acids. Germline lookup yields CDR1 SGDLS and CDR2 YYNGEE. V was shortened by 1 base and J by 1 base, with 7 bases between the two germline ends. The CDR3 nucleotides read TGTGCCAGCAGCGTACTTTCCCGCACAGATACGCAGTATTTT. Its protein is CASSVLSRTDTQYF. The full variable domain, with the rest looked up from reference TRBV9 and TRBJ2-3, is DSGVTQTPKHLITATGQRVTLRCSPRSGDLSVYWYQQSLDQGLQFLIQYYNGEERAKGNILERFSAQQFPDLHSELNLSSLELGDSALYFCASSVLSRTDTQYFGPGTRLTVL.

The CDR3 DNA follows: TGTGCCAGCAGTTTAAGGCTAGCGGGAGGTGTAGAGTTCTTC. Amino acid sequence: CASSLRLAGGVEFF. V gene TRBV27 combines with J gene TRBJ2-1; 11 nucleotides line up with TRBD2. The V gene's germline CDR1 is MNHEY and CDR2 SMNVEV (reference sequence). The V and J ends lost 2 bases and 14 bases, in that order; junction bases with no gene match: 8. The CDR3 is 14 residues long.